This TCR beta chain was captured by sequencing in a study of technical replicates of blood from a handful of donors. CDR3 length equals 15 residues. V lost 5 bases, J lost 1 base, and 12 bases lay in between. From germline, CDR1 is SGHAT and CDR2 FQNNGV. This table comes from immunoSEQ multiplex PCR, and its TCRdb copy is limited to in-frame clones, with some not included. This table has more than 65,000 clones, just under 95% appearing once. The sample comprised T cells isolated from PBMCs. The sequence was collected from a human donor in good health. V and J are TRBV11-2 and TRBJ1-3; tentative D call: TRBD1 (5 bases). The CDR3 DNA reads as TGTGCCAGCAGCACCCGCGCAGGGTCTGGAAACACCATATATTTT. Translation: CASSTRAGSGNTIYF.